The next 13 T cell receptor beta chains were all read from a single sample in a study of T cells in Graves' hyperthyroidism and ophthalmopathy. Amplified TCR beta CDR3 regions derived from RNA transcripts. HTBI primers were employed in a first-round RT-PCR of the TCR CDR3. TCRdb passed the multiplex PCR reads through MiXCR, listing each CDR3 protein once. The table has about 200,000 distinct CDR3 sequences, approximately 16% seen once; the top ten hold 53%. What was sequenced was blood. The receptor source for this set is a woman in her forties or fifties with Graves' hyperthyroidism.

At least ten counts were recorded for this clonotype. The genes are TRBV27 and TRBJ1-2, with a possible D match to TRBD1 (6 bases). Deletions cut 3 bases from V and 0 bases from J, with 11 bases between. The CDR3 loop spans 15 amino acids. In germline, CDR1 is MNHEY, CDR2 SMNVEV (reference sequence). CDR3 residues: CASSFQGHPNYGYTF. The CDR3 DNA follows: TGTGCCAGCAGTTTCCAGGGACACCCTAACTATGGCTACACCTTC.

This clonotype was counted ten times or more. CDR3 sequence reads: CASSDTIPQGNEKLFF. The CDR3 DNA reads TGTGCCAGCAGCGACACTATTCCCCAGGGTAATGAAAAACTGTTTTTT. The V and J genes are TRBV3-1 and TRBJ1-4; maybe TRBD1 (5 bases). Germline V gene data show CDR1 as LGHDT and CDR2 as YNNKEL (reference sequence). The CDR3 loop spans 16 amino acids. V lost 5 bases to trimming and J lost 4 bases, with 17 bases between them.

CDR3: CASERRGSYNEQFF. The CDR3 coding sequence is TGTGCCAGCGAGCGTCGAGGGAGCTACAATGAGCAGTTCTTC. The J gene is TRBJ2-1, the V gene TRBV7-9, with a tentative D call TRBD2 (5 bases). This CDR3 spans 14 amino acids. CDR1 SEHNR and CDR2 FQNEAQ come from the germline V gene (reference sequence). With 8 bases removed from V and 3 bases from J, the gap between germline ends came to 14 bases.

This clonotype was detected ten times or more. V gene TRBV11-3 combines with J gene TRBJ1-1; 10 bases line up with TRBD1. This CDR3 comprises 14 residues. After removal of 5 bases from V and 6 bases from J, the junction contained 6 bases not matched to a gene. Per germline, CDR1 SGHNT and CDR2 YENEEA. In DNA, the CDR3 is TGTGCCAGCAGCATCGGACAGGGGGTAGCTGAAGCTTTCTTT. Its protein product is CASSIGQGVAEAFF.

The CDR3, as DNA: TGTGCCAGCAGTTTAAACAGGGGGCTGTACTTC. Its translation is CASSLNRGLYF. The V call is TRBV12-3 or TRBV12-4, the J call TRBJ2-7; 9 nucleotides match TRBD1. V gave up 2 bases and J gave up 12 bases; unmatched junction bases: 2. The CDR3 has 11 amino acids.

This rearrangement joins TRBV15 to TRBJ2-2, with a weak D call TRBD1 (6 bases). Germline V gives CDR1 LNHNV, CDR2 YYDKDF (reference sequence). The CDR3 totals 15 residues. Trimming took 0 bases from V and 8 from J, leaving 13 bases between them. DNA for the CDR3: TGTGCCACCAGCAGAGATTGGACAGAGGGGGGGGAGCTGTTTTTT. This translates into CATSRDWTEGGELFF.

The table lists this clonotype with many counts. The J gene is TRBJ2-7, the V gene TRBV20-1; D might be TRBD2 (5 bases). The CDR3 is made up of 13 amino acids. V was shortened by 5 bases and J by 2 bases, with 13 bases between the two germline ends. Germline CDR1 reads DFQATT; CDR2 reads SNEGSKA (reference sequence). The DNA for the CDR3 is TGCAGTGCTGCCGGACTTCCAGCCTACGAGCAGTACTTC. This gives the protein CSAAGLPAYEQYF.

The table lists this clonotype with a few counts. The chain links TRBV20-1 to TRBJ1-1; D is possibly TRBD1 (5 bases). The CDR3 is 14 amino acids. Per the germline V gene, CDR1 is DFQATT and CDR2 is SNEGSKA (reference sequence). V dropped 1 base and J dropped 1 base, with 10 bases sitting between them. The CDR3 sequence is CSARVGQQNTEAFF. CDR3 coding DNA: TGCAGTGCTAGAGTGGGGCAGCAGAACACTGAAGCTTTCTTT.

In its sample, this clonotype was seen a few times. CDR3 DNA sequence: TGTGCCAGCAGCGTAGTATCCGGGGACAGGGGGAAGTCACCCCTCCACTTT. Its protein product is CASSVVSGDRGKSPLHF. The chain has TRBV9 and TRBJ1-6; 11 nucleotides agree with TRBD1. V was pared by 0 bases and J by 10 bases, with 9 bases of the junction left unmatched. Germline CDR1 SGDLS, CDR2 YYNGEE. CDR3 length: 17 residues.

This clonotype has at least ten counts. This chain uses TRBV6-5 with TRBJ2-7; TRBD2 agrees at 15 bases. This CDR3 contains 18 residues. The germline gives CDR1 MNHEY, CDR2 SVGAGI. V lost 1 base to trimming and J lost 2 bases; unmatched junction nucleotides: 6. DNA for the CDR3: TGTGCCAGCAGTTACTTGGGGACTAGCGGGAGGCTACCCTACGAGCAGTACTTC. Its translation is CASSYLGTSGRLPYEQYF.

This clonotype was recorded many times. The chain employs TRBV5-1 and TRBJ2-1; D could derive from TRBD1 or TRBD2 (5 bases each). From germline, CDR1 is SGHRS and CDR2 YFSETQ. The V end was cut by 3 bases, the J end by 5 bases, with 18 bases between. This CDR3 spans 16 amino acids. In DNA, the CDR3 is TGCGCCAGCAGCTCGACATGGGGACCAAGAGACAATGAGCAGTTCTTC. Protein product: CASSSTWGPRDNEQFF.

This clonotype appeared many times. This rearrangement joins TRBV5-5 to TRBJ2-4; D not certain. Germline CDR1 and CDR2: SGHKS and YYEKEE (reference sequence). Trimming took off 4 bases at V and 7 bases at J, with 12 bases between the two ends. This CDR3 comprises 13 residues. The CDR3 reads CASSPRVGNIQYF. DNA for the CDR3: TGTGCCAGCAGCCCCCGGGTGGGGAACATTCAGTACTTC.

As regards this clonotype: Since a much larger clone is just one base distant, this may be a read error. The chain couples TRBV7-9 to TRBJ2-7, with 7 bases aligning to TRBD1. CDR3 size: 15 residues. Germline CDR1 SEHNR, CDR2 FQNEAQ (reference sequence). CDR3 nucleotide sequence: TGTGCCAGCAGCCCCGAGACAGGGTCGGCCTACGGGCAGTACTTC. Translating gives CASSPETGSAYGQYF.